This T cell receptor beta chain came from a study of OX40 agonist ivuxolimab in advanced cancers. Study results and caveats: The study found among the lowest clonal expansion in partial responders at 0.1-3.0 mg/kg. Some nonresponders also had low normalized T-cell clonal expansion.

Looked up from germline, CDR1 is MNHNY and CDR2 is SVGAGI (reference sequence). Between the trimmed V and J ends, which lost 2 bases and 7 bases, there was a span of 20 bases. The CDR3 loop spans 16 amino acids. On this clone itself: As yet, its antigen is unknown.

TCRdb's copy holds only in-frame clones and misses some; the assay was immunoSEQ multiplex PCR. The table lists about 81,000 clones, more than 70% of them singletons. This clonotype originated in an adult with an advanced solid tumor such as melanoma, head and neck, liver or kidney cancer. This sample comprised CD4+ or CD8+ T cells sorted from blood, obtained in a trial of the OX40 agonist ivuxolimab. This chain uses TRBV6-6 with TRBJ1-1; D is uncertain. CDR3 sequence: CASSYQVRWAFDEAFF. The CDR3, as DNA: TGTGCCAGCAGTTACCAGGTTAGGTGGGCTTTTGATGAAGCTTTCTTT.